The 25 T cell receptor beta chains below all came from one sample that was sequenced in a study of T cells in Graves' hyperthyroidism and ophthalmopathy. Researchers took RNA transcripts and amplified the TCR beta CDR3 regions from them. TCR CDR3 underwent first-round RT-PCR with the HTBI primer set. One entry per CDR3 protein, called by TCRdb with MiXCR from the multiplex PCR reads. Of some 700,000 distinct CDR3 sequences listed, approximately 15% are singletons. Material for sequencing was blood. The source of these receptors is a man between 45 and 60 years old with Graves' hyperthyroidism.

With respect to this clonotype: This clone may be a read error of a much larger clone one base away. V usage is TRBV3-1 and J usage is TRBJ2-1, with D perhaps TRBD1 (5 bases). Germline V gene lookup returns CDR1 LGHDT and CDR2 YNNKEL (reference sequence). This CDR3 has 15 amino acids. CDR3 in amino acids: CANSPDSPSYNEQFF. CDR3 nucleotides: TGTGCCAACAGCCCCGACAGCCCCTCCTACAATGAGCAGTTCTTC.

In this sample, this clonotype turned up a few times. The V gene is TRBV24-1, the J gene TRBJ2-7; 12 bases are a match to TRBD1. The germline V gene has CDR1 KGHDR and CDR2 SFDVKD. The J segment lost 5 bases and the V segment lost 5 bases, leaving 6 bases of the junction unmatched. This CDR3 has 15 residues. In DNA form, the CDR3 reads TGTGCCACCAGTGCAGGGACAGGGGGCCTCGACGAGCAGTACTTC. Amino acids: CATSAGTGGLDEQYF.

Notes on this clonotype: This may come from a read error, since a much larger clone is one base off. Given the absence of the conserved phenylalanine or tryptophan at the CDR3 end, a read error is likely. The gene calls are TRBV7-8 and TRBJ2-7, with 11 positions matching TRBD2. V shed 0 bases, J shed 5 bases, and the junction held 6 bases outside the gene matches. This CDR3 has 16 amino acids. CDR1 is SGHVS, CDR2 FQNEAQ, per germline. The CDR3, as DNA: TGTGCCAGCAGCTTAGCGCGACTAGCGGGATCCCACGAGCAGTACCTC. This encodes CASSLARLAGSHEQYL.

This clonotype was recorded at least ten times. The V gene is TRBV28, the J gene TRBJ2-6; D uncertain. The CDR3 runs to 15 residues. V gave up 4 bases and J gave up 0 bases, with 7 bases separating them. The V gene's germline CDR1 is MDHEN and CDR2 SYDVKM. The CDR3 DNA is TGTGCCAGCAGTTACCCCGTCTCTGGGGCCAACGTCCTGACTTTC. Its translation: CASSYPVSGANVLTF.

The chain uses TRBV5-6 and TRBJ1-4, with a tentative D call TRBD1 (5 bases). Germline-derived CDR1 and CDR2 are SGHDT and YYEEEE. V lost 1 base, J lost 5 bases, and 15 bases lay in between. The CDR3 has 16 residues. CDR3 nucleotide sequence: TGTGCCAGCAGCTTGCAGGGCCAGGGAGTGAATGAAAAACTGTTTTTT. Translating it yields CASSLQGQGVNEKLFF.

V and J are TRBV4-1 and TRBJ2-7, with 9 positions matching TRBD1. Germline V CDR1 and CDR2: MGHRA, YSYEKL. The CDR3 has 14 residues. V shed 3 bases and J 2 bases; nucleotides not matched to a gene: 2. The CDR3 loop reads CASSHGQGPYEQYF. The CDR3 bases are TGCGCCAGCAGCCACGGACAGGGGCCCTACGAGCAGTACTTC.

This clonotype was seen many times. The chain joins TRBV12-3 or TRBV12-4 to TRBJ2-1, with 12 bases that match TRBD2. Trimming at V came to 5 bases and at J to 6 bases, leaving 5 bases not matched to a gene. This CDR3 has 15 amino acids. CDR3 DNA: TGTGCCAGCAGTCTGACTAGCGGGAGTGGCAATGAGCAGTTCTTC. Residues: CASSLTSGSGNEQFF.

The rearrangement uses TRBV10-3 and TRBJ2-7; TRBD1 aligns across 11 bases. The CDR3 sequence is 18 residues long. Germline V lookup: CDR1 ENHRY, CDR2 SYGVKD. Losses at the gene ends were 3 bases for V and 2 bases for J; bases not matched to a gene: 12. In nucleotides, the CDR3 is TGTGCCATCAGTGACTATAAGGGGACAGGGGGATTAGCCTACGAGCAGTACTTC. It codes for CAISDYKGTGGLAYEQYF.

The CDR3 loop is CAISEATAGGDTQYF. CDR3 sequence (DNA): TGTGCCATCAGTGAGGCGACTGCGGGCGGAGATACGCAGTATTTT. V is TRBV10-3 and J is TRBJ2-3, with D possibly TRBD2 on 5 matching bases. Germline loops: CDR1 ENHRY, CDR2 SYGVKD. The CDR3 consists of 15 residues. The V and J ends lost 2 bases and 5 bases respectively, with 14 bases between them.

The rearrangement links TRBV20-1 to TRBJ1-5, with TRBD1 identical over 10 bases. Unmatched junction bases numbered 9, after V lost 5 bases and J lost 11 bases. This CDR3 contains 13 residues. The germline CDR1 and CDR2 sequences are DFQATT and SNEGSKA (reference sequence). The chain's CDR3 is CSASDRGLRAQHF. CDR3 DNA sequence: TGCAGTGCTTCGGACAGGGGGTTGAGGGCCCAGCATTTT.

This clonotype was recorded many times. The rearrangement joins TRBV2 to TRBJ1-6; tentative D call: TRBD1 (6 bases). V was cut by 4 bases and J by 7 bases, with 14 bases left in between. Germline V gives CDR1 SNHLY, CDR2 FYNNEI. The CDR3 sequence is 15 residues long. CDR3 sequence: CASSAGGRFNSPLHF. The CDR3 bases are TGTGCCAGCAGTGCTGGGGGGCGATTCAATTCACCCCTCCACTTT.

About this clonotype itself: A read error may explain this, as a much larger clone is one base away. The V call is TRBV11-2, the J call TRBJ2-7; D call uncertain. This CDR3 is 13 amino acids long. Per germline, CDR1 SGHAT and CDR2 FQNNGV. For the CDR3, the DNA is TGTGCCAGCACTCGCGGCCTCAAATACGAGAAGTACTTC. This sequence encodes CASTRGLKYEKYF. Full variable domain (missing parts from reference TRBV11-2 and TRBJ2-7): EAGVAQSPRYKIIEKRQSVAFWCNPISGHATLYWYQQILGQGPKLLIQFQNNGVVDDSQLPKDRFSAERLKGVDSTLKIQPAKLEDSAVYLCASTRGLKYEKYFGPGTRLTVT.

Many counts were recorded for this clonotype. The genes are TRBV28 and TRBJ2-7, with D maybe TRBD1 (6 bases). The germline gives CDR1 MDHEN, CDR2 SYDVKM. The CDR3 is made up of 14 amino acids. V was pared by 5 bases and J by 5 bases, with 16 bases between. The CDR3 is CASSPTGSTNEQYF. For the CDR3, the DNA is TGTGCCAGCAGTCCCACAGGGTCCACGAACGAGCAGTACTTC.

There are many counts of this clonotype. For the CDR3, the DNA is TGTGCCAGCAGTGATCCGGGAGGCAAAAACATTCAGTACTTC. As protein: CASSDPGGKNIQYF. The chain employs TRBV2 and TRBJ2-4; the match to TRBD2 covers 7 bases. The trim removed 3 bases at V and 3 bases at J, leaving 2 bases unmatched. Germline lookup yields CDR1 SNHLY and CDR2 FYNNEI. CDR3 length: 14 residues.

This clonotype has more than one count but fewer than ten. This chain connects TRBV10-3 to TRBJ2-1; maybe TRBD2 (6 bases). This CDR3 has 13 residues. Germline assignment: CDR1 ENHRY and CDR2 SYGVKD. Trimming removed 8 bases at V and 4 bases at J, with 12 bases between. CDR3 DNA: TGTGCCATCTCCCGGGAGCAGTACAATGAGCAGTTCTTC. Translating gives CAISREQYNEQFF.

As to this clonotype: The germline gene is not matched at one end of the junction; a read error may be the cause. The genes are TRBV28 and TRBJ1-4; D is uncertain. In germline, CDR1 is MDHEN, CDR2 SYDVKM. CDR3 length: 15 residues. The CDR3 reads CAGSAYRPANEKLFF. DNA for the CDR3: TGTGCCGGCAGTGCCTACCGGCCGGCTAATGAAAAACTGTTTTTT. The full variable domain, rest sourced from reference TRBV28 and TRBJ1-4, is DVKVTQSSRYLVKRTGEKVFLECVQDMDHENMFWYRQDPGLGLRLIYFSYDVKMKEKGDIPEGYSVSREKKERFSLILESASTNQTSMYLCAGSAYRPANEKLFFGSGTQLSVL.

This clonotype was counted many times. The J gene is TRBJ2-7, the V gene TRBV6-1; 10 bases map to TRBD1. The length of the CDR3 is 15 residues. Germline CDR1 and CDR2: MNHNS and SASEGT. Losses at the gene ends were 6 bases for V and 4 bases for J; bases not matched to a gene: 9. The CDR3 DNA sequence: TGTGCCAGCAGCTCCGGGACAGGGGCCACATACGAGCAGTACTTC. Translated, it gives CASSSGTGATYEQYF.

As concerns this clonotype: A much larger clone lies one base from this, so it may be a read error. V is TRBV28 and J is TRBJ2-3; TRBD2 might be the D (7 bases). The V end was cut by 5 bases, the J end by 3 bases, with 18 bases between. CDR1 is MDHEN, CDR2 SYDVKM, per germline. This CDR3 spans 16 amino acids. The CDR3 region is CASSDSGTTGTDTQYF. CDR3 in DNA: TGTGCCAGCAGTGATTCTGGGACTACAGGGACAGATACGCAGTATTTT.

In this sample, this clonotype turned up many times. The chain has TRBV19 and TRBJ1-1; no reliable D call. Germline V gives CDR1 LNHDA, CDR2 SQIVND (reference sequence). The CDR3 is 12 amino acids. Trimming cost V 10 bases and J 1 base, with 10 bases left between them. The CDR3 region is CATGWENTEAFF. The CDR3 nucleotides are TGTGCCACCGGTTGGGAGAACACTGAAGCTTTCTTT.

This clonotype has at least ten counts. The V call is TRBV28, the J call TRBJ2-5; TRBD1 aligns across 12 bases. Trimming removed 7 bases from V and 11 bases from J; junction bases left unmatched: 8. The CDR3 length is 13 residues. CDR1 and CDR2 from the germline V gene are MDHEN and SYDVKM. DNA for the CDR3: TGTGCCAGCACCTCGGGACAGGGGGCGCATCAGTACTTC. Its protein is CASTSGQGAHQYF. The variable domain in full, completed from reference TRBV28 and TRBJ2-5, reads DVKVTQSSRYLVKRTGEKVFLECVQDMDHENMFWYRQDPGLGLRLIYFSYDVKMKEKGDIPEGYSVSREKKERFSLILESASTNQTSMYLCASTSGQGAHQYFGPGTRLLVL.

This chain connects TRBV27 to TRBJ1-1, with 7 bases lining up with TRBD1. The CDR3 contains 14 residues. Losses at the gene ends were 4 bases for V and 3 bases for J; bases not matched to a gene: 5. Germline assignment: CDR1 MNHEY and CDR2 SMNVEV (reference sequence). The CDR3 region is CASSSQGGHTEAFF. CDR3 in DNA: TGTGCCAGCAGTTCCCAGGGGGGGCACACTGAAGCTTTCTTT.

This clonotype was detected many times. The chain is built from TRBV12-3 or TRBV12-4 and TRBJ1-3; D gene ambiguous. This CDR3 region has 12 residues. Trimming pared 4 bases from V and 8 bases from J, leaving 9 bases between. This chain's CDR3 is CASSSPRDTIYF. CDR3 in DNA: TGTGCCAGCAGTTCGCCCCGAGACACCATATATTTT.

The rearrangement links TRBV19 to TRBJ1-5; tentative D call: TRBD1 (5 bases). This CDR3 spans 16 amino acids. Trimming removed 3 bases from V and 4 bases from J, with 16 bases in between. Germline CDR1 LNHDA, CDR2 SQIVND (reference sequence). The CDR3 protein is CASSIASGTGNQPQHF. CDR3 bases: TGTGCCAGTAGTATTGCCTCCGGGACGGGAAATCAGCCCCAGCATTTT.

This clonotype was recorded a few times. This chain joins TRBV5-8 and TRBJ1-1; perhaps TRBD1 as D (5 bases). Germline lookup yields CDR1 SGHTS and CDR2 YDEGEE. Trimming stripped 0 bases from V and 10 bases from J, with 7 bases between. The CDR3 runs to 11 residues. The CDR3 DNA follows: TGTGCCAGCAGCTTGGATGGGGGAGCTTTCTTT. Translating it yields CASSLDGGAFF. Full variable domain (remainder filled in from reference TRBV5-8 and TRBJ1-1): EAGVTQSPTHLIKTRGQQATLRCSPISGHTSVYWYQQALGLGLQFLLWYDEGEERNRGNFPPRFSGRQFPNYSSELNVNALELEDSALYLCASSLDGGAFFGQGTRLTVV.

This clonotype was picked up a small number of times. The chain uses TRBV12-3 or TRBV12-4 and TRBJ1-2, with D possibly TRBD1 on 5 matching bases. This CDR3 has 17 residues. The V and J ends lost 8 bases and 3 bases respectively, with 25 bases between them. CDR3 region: CASPRPGTLLKYYGYTF. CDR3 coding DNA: TGTGCCAGCCCCAGGCCGGGGACCCTTCTTAAATACTATGGCTACACCTTC.